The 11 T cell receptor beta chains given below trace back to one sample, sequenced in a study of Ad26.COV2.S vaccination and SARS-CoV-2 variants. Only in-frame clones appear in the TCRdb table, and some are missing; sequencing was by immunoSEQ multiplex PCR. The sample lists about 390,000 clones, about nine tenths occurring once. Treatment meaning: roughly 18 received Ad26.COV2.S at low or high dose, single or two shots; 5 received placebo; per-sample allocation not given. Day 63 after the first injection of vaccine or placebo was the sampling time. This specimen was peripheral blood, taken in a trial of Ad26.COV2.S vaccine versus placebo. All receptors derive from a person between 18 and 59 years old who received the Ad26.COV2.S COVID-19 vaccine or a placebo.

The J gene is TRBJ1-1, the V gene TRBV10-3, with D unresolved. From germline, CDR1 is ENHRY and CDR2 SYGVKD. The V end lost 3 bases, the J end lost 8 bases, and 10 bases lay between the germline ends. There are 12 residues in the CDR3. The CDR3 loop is CAISDSGGEAFF. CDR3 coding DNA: TGTGCCATCAGTGACTCAGGCGGGGAAGCTTTCTTT.

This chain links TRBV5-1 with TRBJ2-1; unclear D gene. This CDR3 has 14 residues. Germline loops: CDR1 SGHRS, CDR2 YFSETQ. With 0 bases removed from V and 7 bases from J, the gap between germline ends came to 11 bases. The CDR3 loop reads CASSLDRMANEQFF. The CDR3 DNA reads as TGCGCCAGCAGCTTGGATCGAATGGCTAATGAGCAGTTCTTC.

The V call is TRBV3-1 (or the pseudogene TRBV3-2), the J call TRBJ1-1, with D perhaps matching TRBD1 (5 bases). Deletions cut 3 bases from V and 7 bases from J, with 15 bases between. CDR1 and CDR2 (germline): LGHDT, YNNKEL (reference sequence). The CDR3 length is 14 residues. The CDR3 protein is CASSQGTGGFEAFF. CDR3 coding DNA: TGTGCCAGCAGCCAGGGAACCGGGGGGTTTGAAGCTTTCTTT.

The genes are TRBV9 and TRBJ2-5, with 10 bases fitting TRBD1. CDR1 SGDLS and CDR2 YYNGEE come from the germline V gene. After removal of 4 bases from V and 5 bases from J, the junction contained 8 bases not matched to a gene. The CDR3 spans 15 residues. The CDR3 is CASSSGTGVLETQYF. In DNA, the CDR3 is TGTGCCAGCAGCTCCGGGACAGGGGTTTTGGAGACCCAGTACTTC.

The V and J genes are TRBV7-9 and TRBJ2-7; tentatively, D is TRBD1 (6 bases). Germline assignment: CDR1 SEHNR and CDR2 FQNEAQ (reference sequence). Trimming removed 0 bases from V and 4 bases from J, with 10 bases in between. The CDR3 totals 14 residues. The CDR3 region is CASSLAGQPYEQYF. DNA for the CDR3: TGTGCCAGCAGCTTAGCGGGACAACCATACGAGCAGTACTTC.

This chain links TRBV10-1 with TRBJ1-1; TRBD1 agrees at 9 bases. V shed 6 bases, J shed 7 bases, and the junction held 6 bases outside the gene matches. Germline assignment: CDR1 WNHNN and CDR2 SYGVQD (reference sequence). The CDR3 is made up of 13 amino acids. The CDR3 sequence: CASSPGQGGEAFF. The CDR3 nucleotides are TGCGCCAGCAGCCCGGGACAGGGCGGTGAAGCTTTCTTT.

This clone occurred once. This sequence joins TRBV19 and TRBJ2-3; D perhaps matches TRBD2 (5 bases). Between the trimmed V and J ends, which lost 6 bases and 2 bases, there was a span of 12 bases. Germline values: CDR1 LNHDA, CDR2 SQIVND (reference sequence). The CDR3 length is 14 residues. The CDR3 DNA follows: TGTGCCAGTAGCAAGGAGGCGGCCACAGATACGCAGTATTTT. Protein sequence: CASSKEAATDTQYF.

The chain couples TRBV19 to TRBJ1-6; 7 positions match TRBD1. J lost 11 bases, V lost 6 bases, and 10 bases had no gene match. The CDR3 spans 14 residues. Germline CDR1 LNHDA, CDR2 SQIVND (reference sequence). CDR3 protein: CASRHPGQLTPLHF. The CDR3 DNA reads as TGTGCCAGTAGGCACCCGGGACAGCTGACACCCCTCCACTTT.

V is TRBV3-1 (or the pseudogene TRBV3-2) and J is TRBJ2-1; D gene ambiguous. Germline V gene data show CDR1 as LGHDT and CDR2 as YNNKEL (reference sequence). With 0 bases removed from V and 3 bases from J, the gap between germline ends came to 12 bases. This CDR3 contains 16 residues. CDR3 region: CASSQEERPVYNEQFF. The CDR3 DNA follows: TGTGCCAGCAGCCAAGAAGAACGCCCGGTCTACAATGAGCAGTTCTTC.

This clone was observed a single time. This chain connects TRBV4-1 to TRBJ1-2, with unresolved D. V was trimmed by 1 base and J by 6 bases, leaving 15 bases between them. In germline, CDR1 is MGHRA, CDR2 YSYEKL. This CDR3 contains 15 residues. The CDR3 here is CASSQVDGPWDGYTF. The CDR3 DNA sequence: TGCGCCAGCAGCCAAGTCGACGGGCCCTGGGATGGCTACACCTTC.

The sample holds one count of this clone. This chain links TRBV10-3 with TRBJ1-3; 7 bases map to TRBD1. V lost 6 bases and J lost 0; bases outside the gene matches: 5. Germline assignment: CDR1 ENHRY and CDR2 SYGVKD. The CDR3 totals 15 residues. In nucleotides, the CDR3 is TGTGCCATCAGATCGGGACAGAGCTCTGGAAACACCATATATTTT. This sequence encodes CAIRSGQSSGNTIYF.